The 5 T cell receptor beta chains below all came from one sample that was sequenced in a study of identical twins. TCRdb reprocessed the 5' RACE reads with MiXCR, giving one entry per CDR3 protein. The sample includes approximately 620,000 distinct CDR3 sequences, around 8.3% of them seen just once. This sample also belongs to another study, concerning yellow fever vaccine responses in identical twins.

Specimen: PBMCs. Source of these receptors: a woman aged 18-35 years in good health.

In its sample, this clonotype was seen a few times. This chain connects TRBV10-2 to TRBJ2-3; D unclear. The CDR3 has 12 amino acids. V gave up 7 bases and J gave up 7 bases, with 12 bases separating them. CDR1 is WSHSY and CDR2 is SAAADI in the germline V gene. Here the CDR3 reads CASKASAHTQYF. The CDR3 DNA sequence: TGCGCCAGCAAAGCCTCGGCCCATACGCAGTATTTT.

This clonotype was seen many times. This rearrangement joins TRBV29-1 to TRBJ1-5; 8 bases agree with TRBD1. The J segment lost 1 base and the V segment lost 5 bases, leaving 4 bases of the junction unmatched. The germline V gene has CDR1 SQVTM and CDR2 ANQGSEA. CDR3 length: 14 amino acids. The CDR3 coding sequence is TGCAGCGTTAACGACAGGGGAAGCAATCAGCCCCAGCATTTT. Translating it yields CSVNDRGSNQPQHF.

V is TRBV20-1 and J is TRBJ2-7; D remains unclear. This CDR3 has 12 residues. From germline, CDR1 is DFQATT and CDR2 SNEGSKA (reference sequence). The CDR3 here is CSPGIQSYEQYF. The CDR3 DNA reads TGCAGCCCTGGGATCCAGTCCTACGAGCAGTACTTC.

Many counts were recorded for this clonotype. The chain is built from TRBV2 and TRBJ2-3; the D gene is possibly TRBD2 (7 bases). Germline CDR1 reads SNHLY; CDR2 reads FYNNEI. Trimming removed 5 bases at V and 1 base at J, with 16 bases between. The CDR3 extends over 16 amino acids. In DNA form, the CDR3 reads TGTGCCAGCAGTCGAACAGGGAGGGGTGGCACAGATACGCAGTATTTT. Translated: CASSRTGRGGTDTQYF.

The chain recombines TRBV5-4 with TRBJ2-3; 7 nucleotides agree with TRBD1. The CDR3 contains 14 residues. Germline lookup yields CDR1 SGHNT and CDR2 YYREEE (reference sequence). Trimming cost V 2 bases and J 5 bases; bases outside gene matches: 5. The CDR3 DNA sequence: TGTGCCAGCAGCTTTGACAGGGTTTTAGATACGCAGTATTTT. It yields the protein CASSFDRVLDTQYF.